These T cell receptor beta chains were read from a single sample in a study of T cells in Graves' hyperthyroidism and ophthalmopathy. TCRdb reprocessed the multiplex PCR reads with MiXCR, giving one entry per CDR3 protein. The sample carries about 400,000 distinct CDR3 sequences, around 16% recorded once. Specimen: blood. Receptors were obtained from a woman aged 18-35 years with Graves' hyperthyroidism. The CDR3 runs from the conserved cysteine through the conserved F or W. D genes are given only for firm matches. Some rows mark clone size as missing; the rest say once, few, many or name a class of expanded clone.

abundance: many
d_gene: -
j_gene: TRBJ1-1
v_gene: TRBV27
CDR3nt: TGTGCCAGCAGTTTTGTGCTAGGACGGCCGGGGACTGAAGCTTTCTTT
CDR3aa: CASSFVLGRPGTEAFF

abundance: many
d_gene: -
j_gene: TRBJ1-1
v_gene: TRBV29-1
CDR3nt: TGCAGCGCAGACTTGAACACTGAAGCTTTCTTT
CDR3aa: CSADLNTEAFF

abundance: many
d_gene: TRBD1
j_gene: TRBJ1-2
v_gene: TRBV10-3
CDR3nt: TGTGCCCACGGGACAGGGGGTCCCTATGGCTACACCTTC
CDR3aa: CAHGTGGPYGYTF

abundance: many
d_gene: TRBD2
j_gene: TRBJ2-2
v_gene: TRBV2
CDR3nt: TGTGCCAGCACATATAGCGGGAGCTCCGGGGAGCTGTTTTTT
CDR3aa: CASTYSGSSGELFF

abundance: few
d_gene: TRBD1
j_gene: TRBJ2-7
v_gene: TRBV6-6
CDR3nt: TGTGCCAGCAGTTACTCAGAGGGGGCAGAAAGCTACGAGCAGTACTTC
CDR3aa: CASSYSEGAESYEQYF

abundance: many
d_gene: -
j_gene: TRBJ1-1
v_gene: TRBV12-3/TRBV12-4
CDR3nt: TGTGCCAGCAGCCCACAGGGTCTATGGACTGAAGCTTTCTTT
CDR3aa: CASSPQGLWTEAFF

abundance: many
d_gene: TRBD2
j_gene: TRBJ2-1
v_gene: TRBV2
CDR3nt: TGTGCCAGCAGGTCATCTAGCGGGGGCAACAATGAGCAGTTCTTC
CDR3aa: CASRSSSGGNNEQFF

abundance: many
d_gene: TRBD1
j_gene: TRBJ2-7
v_gene: TRBV12-3/TRBV12-4
CDR3nt: TGTGCCAGCACGGCAGGGAACAGGGGGTCATCTGGGGAGCAGTACTTC
CDR3aa: CASTAGNRGSSGEQYF

abundance: -
d_gene: -
j_gene: TRBJ2-1
v_gene: TRBV19
CDR3nt: TGTGCCAGTAGTAGCTACAGCTCCTACAATGAGCAGTTCTTC
CDR3aa: CASSSYSSYNEQFF

abundance: -
d_gene: TRBD2
j_gene: TRBJ2-3
v_gene: TRBV28
CDR3nt: TGTGCCACCTCCCGGGGGGTGTGGGGAGGCGCAGATACGCAGTATTTT
CDR3aa: CATSRGVWGGADTQYF

abundance: few
d_gene: TRBD1
j_gene: TRBJ1-2
v_gene: TRBV4-1
CDR3nt: TGCGCCAGCAGCCAAGAGGGGACAGGTGACTATGGCTACACCTTC
CDR3aa: CASSQEGTGDYGYTF

abundance: -
d_gene: -
j_gene: TRBJ1-2
v_gene: TRBV6-1
CDR3nt: TGTGCCAGCAGTCCAGACTACAGGAGCGGTAACTATGGCTACACCTTC
CDR3aa: CASSPDYRSGNYGYTF

abundance: many
d_gene: TRBD2
j_gene: TRBJ2-1
v_gene: TRBV5-5
CDR3nt: TGTGCCAGCAGCCCGTGGGTCGGGAGGGGAAATGAGCAGTTCTTC
CDR3aa: CASSPWVGRGNEQFF

abundance: many
d_gene: TRBD1
j_gene: TRBJ1-2
v_gene: TRBV10-3
CDR3nt: TGTGCCACCTCCGGGACAGTACAGGGGCACTATGGCTACACCTTC
CDR3aa: CATSGTVQGHYGYTF

abundance: -
d_gene: -
j_gene: TRBJ1-5
v_gene: TRBV12-3/TRBV12-4
CDR3nt: TGTGCCAGCGGATCCCCGGGTAGCAATCAGCCCCAGCATTTT
CDR3aa: CASGSPGSNQPQHF

abundance: -
d_gene: TRBD1
j_gene: TRBJ1-2
v_gene: TRBV27
CDR3nt: TGTGCCAGCGGTACGACAGGGGTTCGTGGCTACACCTTC
CDR3aa: CASGTTGVRGYTF

abundance: -
d_gene: -
j_gene: TRBJ1-5
v_gene: TRBV19
CDR3nt: TGTGCCAGTAGCGGAAGCGGTCAGCCCCAGCATTTT
CDR3aa: CASSGSGQPQHF

abundance: few
d_gene: TRBD2
j_gene: TRBJ2-7
v_gene: TRBV4-1
CDR3nt: TGCGCCAGCAGCCAACCCTTTGGGACTAGCGGGAGGGCCCACGGCGAGCAGTACTTC
CDR3aa: CASSQPFGTSGRAHGEQYF

abundance: few
d_gene: -
j_gene: TRBJ2-7
v_gene: TRBV9
CDR3nt: TGTGCCAGCAGCGTTTCCGGGTCCAACTCCTACGAGCAGTACTTC
CDR3aa: CASSVSGSNSYEQYF

abundance: -
d_gene: -
j_gene: TRBJ1-5
v_gene: TRBV6-1
CDR3nt: TGTGCCAGCAGTAGAGGGGGACTCAAGGGGGAGCCCCAGCATTTT
CDR3aa: CASSRGGLKGEPQHF

abundance: many
d_gene: TRBD1
j_gene: TRBJ2-2
v_gene: TRBV7-8
CDR3nt: TGTGCCAGCAGCTCGACGACAGGGGTTCACGGGGAGCTGTTTTTT
CDR3aa: CASSSTTGVHGELFF

abundance: few
d_gene: -
j_gene: TRBJ1-2
v_gene: TRBV25-1
CDR3nt: TGTGCCAGCAGTGAAGCACAAAAGGGGGGCTACACCTTC
CDR3aa: CASSEAQKGGYTF

abundance: many
d_gene: -
j_gene: TRBJ2-3
v_gene: TRBV4-1
CDR3nt: TGCGCCAGCAGCCAAGCGGGGAGCACAGATACGCAGTATTTT
CDR3aa: CASSQAGSTDTQYF

abundance: few
d_gene: TRBD1
j_gene: TRBJ1-2
v_gene: TRBV6-5
CDR3nt: TGTGCCAGCAGTTACAGGACAGCAGGGGGTGGCTACACCTTC
CDR3aa: CASSYRTAGGGYTF

abundance: many
d_gene: TRBD1
j_gene: TRBJ1-4
v_gene: TRBV28
CDR3nt: TGTGCCAGCAGATTGGACAGGAATGAAAAACTGTTTTTT
CDR3aa: CASRLDRNEKLFF

abundance: many
d_gene: TRBD2
j_gene: TRBJ2-7
v_gene: TRBV6-1
CDR3nt: TGTGCCAGCAGTGTCCTAGCGGGAGGCGTCCACGAGCAGTACTTC
CDR3aa: CASSVLAGGVHEQYF

abundance: many
d_gene: TRBD1
j_gene: TRBJ1-4
v_gene: TRBV11-2
CDR3nt: TGTGCCAGCAGCAAGGGGGCGGCTAATGAAAAACTGTTTTTT
CDR3aa: CASSKGAANEKLFF

abundance: -
d_gene: -
j_gene: TRBJ2-5
v_gene: TRBV9
CDR3nt: TGTGCCAGCAGCGTGGGACCGCTGGAGACCCAGTACTTC
CDR3aa: CASSVGPLETQYF

abundance: many
d_gene: TRBD2
j_gene: TRBJ2-5
v_gene: TRBV9
CDR3nt: TGTGCCAGCAGCGTAGCGGGACTAGCTGGGCGGACCCAGTACTTC
CDR3aa: CASSVAGLAGRTQYF

abundance: many
d_gene: TRBD2
j_gene: TRBJ2-7
v_gene: TRBV18
CDR3nt: TGTGCCAGCTCAGCTATAGCGGGACCTACCTACGAGCAGTACTTC
CDR3aa: CASSAIAGPTYEQYF

abundance: many
d_gene: TRBD2
j_gene: TRBJ2-1
v_gene: TRBV25-1
CDR3nt: TGTGCCAGCAGTGAAGCGGGAGCGCGAAATGAGCAGTTCTTC
CDR3aa: CASSEAGARNEQFF

abundance: few
d_gene: TRBD1
j_gene: TRBJ1-2
v_gene: TRBV6-1
CDR3nt: TGTGCCAGCAGTCCTTGGACAGGGGATGGCTACACCTTC
CDR3aa: CASSPWTGDGYTF

abundance: many
d_gene: TRBD2
j_gene: TRBJ2-1
v_gene: TRBV27
CDR3nt: TGTGCCAGCAGCATCGGACTAGCGGGCAATGAGCAGTTCTTC
CDR3aa: CASSIGLAGNEQFF

abundance: many
d_gene: -
j_gene: TRBJ1-6
v_gene: TRBV12-3/TRBV12-4
CDR3nt: TGTGCCAGCAGTTTAGGACGGCTCGGGACTAATTCACCCCTCCACTTT
CDR3aa: CASSLGRLGTNSPLHF

abundance: few
d_gene: -
j_gene: TRBJ2-2
v_gene: TRBV24-1
CDR3nt: TGTGCCACCAGTGGCTTAGACAGCTTAAACGGGGAGCTGTTTTTT
CDR3aa: CATSGLDSLNGELFF